The rows below give T cell receptor beta chains drawn from one sample of a study of T-cell memory formation after mild COVID-19. TCRdb used MiXCR to reprocess the 5' RACE reads, holding one entry per CDR3 protein. The repertoire holds some 490,000 distinct CDR3 sequences, with around a sixth as singletons. What was sequenced was PBMCs or a T cell subset sorted from them (not recorded which). The source of these receptors is an adult woman who had mild COVID-19 (a few samples of this study predate the infection). Cell type and time point are not known. Each CDR3 is given with its conserved first and last residue. D genes are given only for firm matches. Part of the rows lack a size; the others show once, few, many or a class for expanded clones.

clone_size: many
v_call: TRBV3-1
j_call: TRBJ2-1
d_call: -
cdr3_aa: CASSQLYNEQFF
cdr3_nt: TGTGCCAGCAGCCAACTTTACAATGAGCAGTTCTTC

clone_size: -
v_call: TRBV5-1
j_call: TRBJ2-1
d_call: -
cdr3_aa: CASRSGETYNEQFF
cdr3_nt: TGCGCCAGCAGGTCAGGAGAGACATACAATGAGCAGTTCTTC

clone_size: -
v_call: TRBV30
j_call: TRBJ2-7
d_call: -
cdr3_aa: CAWSQVYEQYF
cdr3_nt: TGTGCCTGGAGTCAAGTCTACGAGCAGTACTTC

clone_size: -
v_call: TRBV6-1
j_call: TRBJ2-7
d_call: TRBD1
cdr3_aa: CASSAGQGKYEQYF
cdr3_nt: TGTGCCAGCAGTGCGGGACAGGGGAAATACGAGCAGTACTTC

clone_size: -
v_call: TRBV7-9
j_call: TRBJ1-2
d_call: TRBD1
cdr3_aa: CASSLEGYRGSNGYTF
cdr3_nt: TGTGCCAGCAGCTTAGAGGGGTACAGGGGGAGTAATGGCTACACCTTC

clone_size: -
v_call: TRBV9
j_call: TRBJ2-3
d_call: TRBD2
cdr3_aa: CASSPSGGATDTQYF
cdr3_nt: TGTGCCAGCAGCCCCAGCGGGGGGGCCACAGATACGCAGTATTTT

clone_size: -
v_call: TRBV29-1
j_call: TRBJ2-1
d_call: TRBD2
cdr3_aa: CSVLRGTTRNEQFF
cdr3_nt: TGCAGCGTTTTGCGGGGGACTACTCGCAATGAGCAGTTCTTC

clone_size: few
v_call: TRBV7-9
j_call: TRBJ1-1
d_call: TRBD1
cdr3_aa: CASSRRTGGRDEPEAFF
cdr3_nt: TGTGCCAGCAGCCGGCGGACAGGGGGCCGCGATGAACCTGAAGCTTTCTTT

clone_size: -
v_call: TRBV6-2/TRBV6-3
j_call: TRBJ2-1
d_call: TRBD2
cdr3_aa: CASSDWGTSGSNEQFF
cdr3_nt: TGTGCCAGCAGTGACTGGGGGACTAGCGGGAGCAATGAGCAGTTCTTC

clone_size: -
v_call: TRBV12-5
j_call: TRBJ2-7
d_call: -
cdr3_aa: CASGSGAHEQYF
cdr3_nt: TGTGCTAGTGGTTCAGGGGCCCACGAGCAGTACTTC

clone_size: -
v_call: TRBV18
j_call: TRBJ2-5
d_call: -
cdr3_aa: CASSPPMQTQYF
cdr3_nt: TGTGCCAGCTCACCACCGATGCAGACCCAGTACTTC

clone_size: -
v_call: TRBV5-1
j_call: TRBJ2-5
d_call: -
cdr3_aa: CASSLERRGGEETQYF
cdr3_nt: TGCGCCAGCAGCTTGGAACGGAGGGGTGGGGAAGAGACCCAGTACTTC

clone_size: -
v_call: TRBV7-9
j_call: TRBJ2-7
d_call: -
cdr3_aa: CASTPSVGGAYEQYF
cdr3_nt: TGTGCCAGCACCCCCTCGGTAGGGGGGGCCTACGAGCAGTACTTC

clone_size: few
v_call: TRBV3-1
j_call: TRBJ2-1
d_call: -
cdr3_aa: CASRPRAGGSDEQFF
cdr3_nt: TGTGCCAGCAGACCGAGAGCCGGGGGCAGCGATGAGCAGTTCTTC

clone_size: few
v_call: TRBV24-1
j_call: TRBJ1-5
d_call: TRBD1
cdr3_aa: CATSDPTGQALFNQPQHF
cdr3_nt: TGTGCCACCAGTGACCCGACCGGACAGGCGTTATTCAATCAGCCCCAGCATTTT

clone_size: few
v_call: TRBV6-5
j_call: TRBJ2-1
d_call: TRBD1
cdr3_aa: CASRAGTGFGNEQFF
cdr3_nt: TGTGCCAGCAGGGCCGGGACAGGGTTTGGAAATGAGCAGTTCTTC

clone_size: -
v_call: TRBV20-1
j_call: TRBJ2-3
d_call: -
cdr3_aa: CSASFQRRTSTDTQYF
cdr3_nt: TGCAGTGCTAGTTTCCAACGGCGGACCAGCACAGATACGCAGTATTTT

clone_size: few
v_call: TRBV20-1
j_call: TRBJ2-1
d_call: TRBD2
cdr3_aa: CSVFDGGNEQFF
cdr3_nt: TGCAGTGTTTTTGACGGGGGGAATGAGCAGTTCTTC

clone_size: few
v_call: TRBV18
j_call: TRBJ2-5
d_call: TRBD1
cdr3_aa: CASSPVTGGERRGETQYF
cdr3_nt: TGTGCCAGCTCACCAGTGACAGGGGGCGAAAGACGCGGAGAGACCCAGTACTTC

clone_size: many
v_call: TRBV5-5
j_call: TRBJ2-3
d_call: -
cdr3_aa: CASSLAWGPSTDTQYF
cdr3_nt: TGTGCCAGCAGCTTGGCCTGGGGGCCTAGCACAGATACGCAGTATTTT

clone_size: -
v_call: TRBV2
j_call: TRBJ1-1
d_call: -
cdr3_aa: CASMEETLEAFF
cdr3_nt: TGTGCCAGCATGGAGGAAACCCTTGAAGCTTTCTTT

clone_size: few
v_call: TRBV18
j_call: TRBJ2-3
d_call: -
cdr3_aa: CASSPGFGTDTQYF
cdr3_nt: TGTGCCAGCTCACCAGGGTTTGGCACAGATACGCAGTATTTT

clone_size: -
v_call: TRBV5-5
j_call: TRBJ2-5
d_call: -
cdr3_aa: CASSVDVSRQETQYF
cdr3_nt: TGTGCCAGCAGCGTGGACGTCTCGAGGCAAGAGACCCAGTACTTC

clone_size: -
v_call: TRBV12-3/TRBV12-4
j_call: TRBJ2-7
d_call: TRBD2
cdr3_aa: CASSLLAGDGYEQYF
cdr3_nt: TGTGCCAGCAGTTTACTAGCGGGAGATGGCTACGAGCAGTACTTC

clone_size: -
v_call: TRBV12-3/TRBV12-4
j_call: TRBJ1-2
d_call: -
cdr3_aa: CASSLALGYTF
cdr3_nt: TGTGCCAGCAGTTTAGCTCTCGGCTACACCTTC

clone_size: few
v_call: TRBV24-1
j_call: TRBJ2-2
d_call: -
cdr3_aa: CATSDVGRSGGELFF
cdr3_nt: TGTGCCACCAGTGATGTGGGCAGGTCTGGCGGGGAGCTGTTTTTT

clone_size: -
v_call: TRBV27
j_call: TRBJ1-4
d_call: -
cdr3_aa: CASSLILATNEKLFF
cdr3_nt: TGTGCCAGCAGTTTAATTCTGGCAACTAATGAAAAACTGTTTTTT

clone_size: -
v_call: TRBV25-1
j_call: TRBJ2-3
d_call: TRBD1
cdr3_aa: CASSEGQSTDTQYF
cdr3_nt: TGTGCCAGCAGTGAGGGACAGAGCACAGATACGCAGTATTTT

clone_size: -
v_call: TRBV30
j_call: TRBJ1-2
d_call: -
cdr3_aa: CAWSVVRGAGYTF
cdr3_nt: TGTGCCTGGTCGGTTGTTCGTGGGGCCGGCTACACCTTC